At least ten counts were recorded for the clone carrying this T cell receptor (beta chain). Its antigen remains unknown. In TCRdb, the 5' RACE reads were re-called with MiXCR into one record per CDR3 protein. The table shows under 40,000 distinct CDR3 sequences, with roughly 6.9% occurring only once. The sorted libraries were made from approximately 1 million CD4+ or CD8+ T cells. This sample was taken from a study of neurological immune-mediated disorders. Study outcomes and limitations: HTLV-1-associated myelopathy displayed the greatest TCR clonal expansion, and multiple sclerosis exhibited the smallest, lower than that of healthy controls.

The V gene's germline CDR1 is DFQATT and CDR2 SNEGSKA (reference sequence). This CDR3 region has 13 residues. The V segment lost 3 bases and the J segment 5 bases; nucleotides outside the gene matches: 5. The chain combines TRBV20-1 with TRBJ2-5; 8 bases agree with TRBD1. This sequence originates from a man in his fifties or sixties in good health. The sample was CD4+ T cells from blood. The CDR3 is CSASRDRRETQYF. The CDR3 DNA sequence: TGCAGTGCTAGCCGGGACAGGAGGGAGACCCAGTACTTC.